What follows are 3 T cell receptor beta chains derived from one specimen sequenced in a study of identical twins. TCRdb fed the 5' RACE reads into MiXCR, producing one record per CDR3 protein. Of 350,000 to 600,000 distinct CDR3 sequences in the sample, over 12% were seen once. This sample was shared with a second study, whose subject was yellow fever vaccine responses in identical twins.

Sequenced input: CD4+ T cells sorted from blood. The receptor set was obtained from a young woman in good health.

This clonotype was observed at least ten times. V is TRBV7-2 and J is TRBJ2-1; no clear D gene. Trimming stripped 7 bases from V and 6 bases from J, with 16 bases between. The CDR3 totals 14 residues. The germline V gene has CDR1 SGHTA and CDR2 FQGNSA. The CDR3 loop is CASTPTVVSNEQFF. In nucleotides, the CDR3 is TGTGCCAGCACCCCTACAGTAGTCAGCAATGAGCAGTTCTTC.

The chain has TRBV5-1 and TRBJ2-5; 10 nucleotides line up with TRBD2. The CDR3 covers 17 residues. Trimming took 0 bases from V and 0 from J; bases not matched to a gene: 5. CDR1 and CDR2 (germline): SGHRS, YFSETQ. CDR3 region: CASSLALAGVYQETQYF. For the CDR3, the DNA is TGCGCCAGCAGCTTGGCCCTAGCGGGGGTGTACCAAGAGACCCAGTACTTC.

The sample holds a few counts of this clonotype. V usage is TRBV6-1 and J usage is TRBJ2-5, with 8 nucleotides matching TRBD1. Germline-derived CDR1 and CDR2 are MNHNS and SASEGT. The CDR3 is made up of 13 amino acids. V gave up 5 bases and J gave up 5 bases; unmatched junction bases: 4. The CDR3 sequence is CASSRDRSETQYF. The DNA of the CDR3 is TGTGCCAGCAGTAGGGACAGGTCGGAGACCCAGTACTTC.